The 9 T cell receptor beta chains below come from one sample, sequenced in a study of T cell repertoires in cytomegalovirus infection. TCRdb independently ran MiXCR on the reads; one entry per CDR3 protein. The sample holds roughly 920,000 distinct CDR3 sequences, 25% to 40% seen once. For these receptors, no antigen is known. Source: cultured CD8+ T cells from PBMCs, taken from culture after CMV antigen stimulation. These receptors all come from a human donor in good health (CMV status not recorded). Some clones in this sample may be carry-over from other donors' samples.

The chain has TRBV7-6 and TRBJ1-6; no firm D call. The CDR3 loop spans 16 amino acids. CDR1 is SGHVS, CDR2 FNYEAQ, per germline. Trimming stripped 1 base from V and 7 bases from J, with 14 bases between. The CDR3 loop is CASSLGWGNLNSPLHF. CDR3 in DNA: TGTGCCAGCAGCTTAGGTTGGGGAAATCTAAATTCACCCCTCCACTTT.

In its sample, this clonotype was seen a few times. The chain carries TRBV15 and TRBJ2-1; 8 bases match TRBD1. The V gene's germline CDR1 is LNHNV and CDR2 YYDKDF (reference sequence). After removal of 3 bases from V and 9 bases from J, the junction contained 1 base not matched to a gene. This CDR3 spans 12 amino acids. CDR3 amino acids: CATSSTGGEQFF. The CDR3 bases are TGTGCCACCAGCAGCACAGGGGGTGAGCAGTTCTTC.

A note on this clonotype: A much larger clone is a single base away; this may be a read error. The chain couples TRBV7-2 to TRBJ2-7; D gene uncertain. From germline, CDR1 is SGHTA and CDR2 FQGNSA. The CDR3 runs 12 residues. CDR3 DNA sequence: TGTGCCGGCAGCCCGAACGGCTACGAGCAGTACTTC. Its protein product is CAGSPNGYEQYF. Filled out from reference TRBV7-2 and TRBJ2-7, the complete variable domain reads GAGVSQSPSNKVTEKGKDVELRCDPISGHTALYWYRQSLGQGLEFLIYFQGNSAPDKSGLPSDRFSAERTGGSVSTLTIQRTQQEDSAVYLCAGSPNGYEQYFGPGTRLTVT.

This clonotype has a count of ten or more. Here the CDR3 reads CASSYTQGPADTQYF. The CDR3 DNA reads as TGTGCCAGCAGCTACACACAGGGCCCCGCAGATACGCAGTATTTT. The chain is built from TRBV7-6 and TRBJ2-3, with D perhaps matching TRBD1 (6 bases). The V end was cut by 4 bases, the J end by 4 bases, with 15 bases between. Looked up from germline, CDR1 is SGHVS and CDR2 is FNYEAQ. This CDR3 is built from 15 residues.

V and J are TRBV7-6 and TRBJ1-2, with D hard to call. V was shortened by 4 bases and J by 11 bases, with 8 bases between the two germline ends. The CDR3 consists of 10 residues. CDR1 and CDR2 from the germline V gene are SGHVS and FNYEAQ. In DNA form, the CDR3 reads TGTGCCAGCAGCTCCGATACATACACCTTC. Amino acids: CASSSDTYTF.

The sample holds a few counts of this clonotype. This sequence joins TRBV15 and TRBJ2-3, with 10 bases lining up with TRBD2. CDR3 length: 17 amino acids. V gave up 6 bases and J gave up 2 bases; unmatched junction bases: 11. Germline V gene lookup returns CDR1 LNHNV and CDR2 YYDKDF (reference sequence). CDR3 coding DNA: TGTGCCACCAGTTGGGTAGGACTAGCGGAACTCACAGATACGCAGTATTTT. This sequence encodes CATSWVGLAELTDTQYF. The full variable domain, its missing parts supplied by reference TRBV15 and TRBJ2-3, is DAMVIQNPRYQVTQFGKPVTLSCSQTLNHNVMYWYQQKSSQAPKLLFHYYDKDFNNEADTPDNFQSRRPNTSFCFLDIRSPGLGDTAMYLCATSWVGLAELTDTQYFGPGTRLTVL.

This clonotype was recorded a few times. The genes are TRBV27 and TRBJ1-2; tentative D call: TRBD1 (6 bases). V lost 0 bases and J lost 8, with 16 bases in between. CDR3 size: 15 residues. Germline V gene sequence: CDR1 MNHEY, CDR2 SMNVEV (reference sequence). CDR3 DNA: TGTGCCAGCAGTTTATCCCCAGGGGCGCAGTTAGGCTACACCTTC. Protein product: CASSLSPGAQLGYTF.

This clonotype has a handful of counts. This chain joins TRBV19 and TRBJ1-4; the D gene is possibly TRBD1 (5 bases). With 6 bases removed from V and 7 bases from J, the gap between germline ends came to 15 bases. Germline values: CDR1 LNHDA, CDR2 SQIVND (reference sequence). The CDR3 covers 14 residues. The CDR3 nucleotides are TGTGCCAGTAGGGACGGCGGGGGACGTGAAAAACTGTTTTTT. It codes for CASRDGGGREKLFF.

This clonotype was detected many times. This rearrangement joins TRBV7-6 to TRBJ2-3, with D perhaps matching TRBD2 (5 bases). This CDR3 is 14 amino acids long. The germline gives CDR1 SGHVS, CDR2 FNYEAQ. With 6 bases removed from V and 0 bases from J, the gap between germline ends came to 10 bases. The CDR3 nucleotides read TGTGCCAGCAGTTCGCCTAGCAGCACAGATACGCAGTATTTT. Protein: CASSSPSSTDTQYF. Drawing the rest from reference TRBV7-6 and TRBJ2-3, the complete variable domain is GAGVSQSPRYKVTKRGQDVALRCDPISGHVSLYWYRQALGQGPEFLTYFNYEAQQDKSGLPNDRFSAERPEGSISTLTIQRTEQRDSAMYRCASSSPSSTDTQYFGPGTRLTVL.